This entry lists 31 T cell receptor beta chains sequenced from one sample in a study of blood T cell repertoires in COVID-19. Produced via immunoSEQ multiplex PCR; TCRdb's table is partial and in-frame only. The sample yields about 73,000 clones, 82% seen once. The sequenced sample was peripheral blood. The receptor source for this set is a woman aged 60 to 75 with acute or convalescent COVID-19.

The chain combines TRBV10-1 with TRBJ1-2; D call uncertain. The CDR3 runs 12 residues. With 5 bases removed from V and 8 bases from J, the gap between germline ends came to 12 bases. Germline V gene lookup returns CDR1 WNHNN and CDR2 SYGVQD (reference sequence). CDR3 bases: TGCGCCAGCAGTTACAGAGGAGGAGGCTACACCTTC. Protein: CASSYRGGGYTF.

The chain recombines TRBV19 with TRBJ2-3; possibly TRBD2 for D (5 bases). The V and J ends lost 4 bases and 1 base respectively, with 9 bases between them. Germline V lookup: CDR1 LNHDA, CDR2 SQIVND (reference sequence). CDR3 length: 14 amino acids. The CDR3 coding sequence is TGTGCCAGTAGTACCTTACTAGGCACAGATACGCAGTATTTT. It codes for CASSTLLGTDTQYF.

This clone occurred once. The DNA for the CDR3 is TGTGCCAGCTCACCAGGGGGGACGGTGAACACTGAAGCTTTCTTT. Its protein is CASSPGGTVNTEAFF. The rearrangement joins TRBV18 to TRBJ1-1; TRBD1 is a possible D gene (5 bases). Germline V gene lookup returns CDR1 KGHSH and CDR2 LQKENI. The CDR3 consists of 15 residues. The V and J ends lost 2 bases and 0 bases respectively, with 10 bases between them. Complete variable domain (other parts from reference TRBV18 and TRBJ1-1): NAGVMQNPRHLVRRRGQEARLRCSPMKGHSHVYWYRQLPEEGLKFMVYLQKENIIDESGMPKERFSAEFPKEGPSILRIQQVVRGDSAAYFCASSPGGTVNTEAFFGQGTRLTVV.

The chain uses TRBV7-6 and TRBJ1-4; 7 positions match TRBD1. The CDR3 runs to 15 residues. V shed 1 base, J shed 7 bases, and the junction held 6 bases outside the gene matches. Germline values: CDR1 SGHVS, CDR2 FNYEAQ. The CDR3 here is CASSLEQGSAEKLFF. CDR3 nucleotide sequence: TGTGCCAGCAGCTTAGAACAGGGGAGTGCTGAAAAACTGTTTTTT.

This clone was counted once. J is TRBJ2-2 and V is TRBV19; possibly TRBD1 for D (6 bases). The V end lost 11 bases, the J end lost 7 bases, and 20 bases lay between the germline ends. In germline, CDR1 is LNHDA, CDR2 SQIVND (reference sequence). This CDR3 is built from 14 residues. The CDR3 region has the DNA TGTGCCGGGGGCCCTACGGGTTTTGGCGGGGAGCTGTTTTTT. Protein: CAGGPTGFGGELFF.

This chain connects TRBV30 to TRBJ2-1; 7 bases line up with TRBD1. The germline V gene has CDR1 GTSNPN and CDR2 SVGIG (reference sequence). This CDR3 spans 14 amino acids. V shed 1 base and J 12 bases; nucleotides not matched to a gene: 12. This CDR3 is CAWSGQGGTIGQFF. CDR3 DNA: TGTGCCTGGAGTGGACAGGGTGGTACAATCGGGCAGTTCTTC.

V is TRBV9 and J is TRBJ1-2, with 7 bases matching TRBD1. CDR3 size: 12 residues. The germline gives CDR1 SGDLS, CDR2 YYNGEE. The junction had 10 bases not matched to a gene; V was cut back by 4 bases and J by 13 bases. The CDR3 nucleotides read TGTGCCAGCAGCCCTCGGACAGGATTAAGCACCTTC. Its protein is CASSPRTGLSTF.

This chain joins TRBV6-6 and TRBJ1-1; TRBD1 matches at 7 bases. Per germline, CDR1 MNHNY and CDR2 SVGAGI (reference sequence). V shed 2 bases and J 0 bases; nucleotides not matched to a gene: 3. The CDR3 length is 15 residues. CDR3 nucleotides: TGTGCCAGCAGTTACCGTCAGGGGGTGAACACTGAAGCTTTCTTT. It specifies CASSYRQGVNTEAFF.

The chain couples TRBV29-1 to TRBJ1-2; D is perhaps TRBD1 (5 bases). V gave up 3 bases and J gave up 5 bases, with 10 bases separating them. Germline V gives CDR1 SQVTM, CDR2 ANQGSEA. The CDR3 is made up of 12 amino acids. The CDR3 protein is CSVEGDSYGYTF. CDR3 coding DNA: TGCAGCGTTGAGGGTGACAGTTATGGCTACACCTTC.

This clone came up a few times. V is TRBV4-1 and J is TRBJ1-2; D may be TRBD1 (6 bases). The CDR3 sequence is 14 residues long. The germline V gene encodes CDR1 MGHRA and CDR2 YSYEKL. V was cut by 2 bases and J by 2 bases, with 9 bases left in between. The CDR3 DNA is TGCGCCAGCAGCCAACCTGACAGGAACTATGGCTACACCTTC. It translates to CASSQPDRNYGYTF.

About this clone: The junction departs from germline at one end; a sequencing error may be responsible. The J gene is TRBJ2-7, the V gene TRBV19, with 8 bases fitting TRBD1. There are 15 residues in the CDR3. Germline V gene data show CDR1 as LNHDA and CDR2 as SQIVND (reference sequence). This CDR3 is CVSSRQTGVGYEQYF. The CDR3 nucleotides read TGTGTCAGTAGTAGGCAGACAGGGGTAGGCTACGAGCAGTACTTC.

V gene TRBV7-9 combines with J gene TRBJ1-2, with TRBD1 as a possible D gene (5 bases). This CDR3 contains 13 residues. Germline V CDR1 and CDR2: SEHNR, FQNEAQ (reference sequence). Trimming took off 6 bases at V and 8 bases at J, with 16 bases between the two ends. The CDR3 nucleotides are TGTGCCAGCAGTTCTCAGGGATTGGGAGGCTACACCTTC. Its protein is CASSSQGLGGYTF. Using reference TRBV7-9 and TRBJ1-2 for the parts outside the CDR3, the full variable domain is DTGVSQNPRHKITKRGQNVTFRCDPISEHNRLYWYRQTLGQGPEFLTYFQNEAQLEKSRLLSDRFSAERPKGSFSTLEIQRTEQGDSAMYLCASSSQGLGGYTFGSGTRLTVV.

The chain joins TRBV11-2 to TRBJ2-2; possibly TRBD2 for D (7 bases). The V end lost 5 bases, the J end lost 7 bases, and 17 bases lay between the germline ends. Germline V gene lookup returns CDR1 SGHAT and CDR2 FQNNGV. This CDR3 is 15 amino acids long. The CDR3 DNA reads as TGTGCCAGCAGCCCTCGGGGGGCGCGGGTCGGGGAGCTGTTTTTT. It specifies CASSPRGARVGELFF.

This clone was recorded once. The rearrangement uses TRBV9 and TRBJ2-3, with 11 bases matching TRBD2. CDR1 SGDLS and CDR2 YYNGEE come from the germline V gene. V was clipped by 0 bases and J by 9 bases; unmatched bases: 9. CDR3 size: 16 residues. The CDR3 reads CASSVGPSGGLVTQYF. CDR3 nucleotides: TGTGCCAGCAGCGTAGGTCCTAGCGGGGGGCTGGTGACGCAGTATTTT.

This chain links TRBV5-1 with TRBJ1-1, with a possible D match to TRBD1 (6 bases). Germline V gene lookup returns CDR1 SGHRS and CDR2 YFSETQ. The CDR3 has 15 amino acids. V gave up 4 bases and J gave up 1 base, with 14 bases separating them. CDR3 sequence: CASSLTLQGNTEAFF. In nucleotides, the CDR3 is TGCGCCAGCAGCCTTACGCTACAGGGGAACACTGAAGCTTTCTTT.

The chain recombines TRBV11-2 with TRBJ1-1; D may be TRBD1 (6 bases). Trimming pared 2 bases from V and 5 bases from J, leaving 12 bases between. The V gene's germline CDR1 is SGHAT and CDR2 FQNNGV. This CDR3 is 14 amino acids long. CDR3 DNA sequence: TGTGCCAGCAGCTTACGGGGGGCCCGAACTGAAGCTTTCTTT. The encoded protein is CASSLRGARTEAFF.

This sequence joins TRBV19 and TRBJ1-2, with TRBD1 identical over 9 bases. Germline trimming cut 3 bases from V and 8 bases from J; bases unmatched to any gene: 10. CDR3 length: 15 residues. Germline-derived CDR1 and CDR2 are LNHDA and SQIVND (reference sequence). The CDR3 sequence is CASSIPLGQGIGYTF. CDR3 bases: TGTGCCAGTAGTATCCCACTGGGACAGGGTATCGGCTACACCTTC.

This chain links TRBV28 with TRBJ2-2, with 7 nucleotides matching TRBD2. The CDR3 is made up of 14 amino acids. Trimming removed 2 bases from V and 5 bases from J; junction bases left unmatched: 2. CDR1 and CDR2 (germline): MDHEN, SYDVKM. The CDR3 bases are TGTGCCAGCAGTTTAATGGGGGGGACCGGGGAGCTGTTTTTT. This codes for CASSLMGGTGELFF.

DNA of the CDR3: TGTGCCAGCAGTGACGGGGGACTCCGCACAGATACGCAGTATTTT. Its translation is CASSDGGLRTDTQYF. V and J are TRBV25-1 and TRBJ2-3; tentative D call: TRBD2 (6 bases). Germline assignment: CDR1 MGHDK and CDR2 SYGVNS. CDR3 size: 15 residues. The V and J ends lost 3 bases and 1 base respectively, with 11 bases between them.

The rearrangement joins TRBV9 to TRBJ1-6; the D gene is possibly TRBD1 (6 bases). Trimming left V 1 base short and J 7 bases short, with 9 bases between. This CDR3 is 14 amino acids long. CDR1 is SGDLS, CDR2 YYNGEE, per germline. CDR3 residues: CASSVLQGNSPLHF. CDR3 nucleotides: TGTGCCAGCAGCGTACTTCAGGGGAATTCACCCCTCCACTTT.

V and J are TRBV4-2 and TRBJ1-3, with no clear D. The V and J ends lost 1 base and 2 bases respectively, with 12 bases between them. Germline CDR1 reads LGHNA; CDR2 reads YNFKEQ. The length of the CDR3 is 16 residues. CDR3 in amino acids: CASSQGSGSTGNTIYF. CDR3 bases: TGTGCCAGCAGCCAAGGGTCGGGTAGCACTGGAAACACCATATATTTT.

The chain is built from TRBV19 and TRBJ2-2; TRBD1 agrees at 7 bases. The CDR3 has 15 amino acids. The germline V gene has CDR1 LNHDA and CDR2 SQIVND (reference sequence). V lost 7 bases and J lost 0; bases outside the gene matches: 5. The CDR3 nucleotides read TGTGCCAGTAATCCCGGGACAGCGAACACCGGGGAGCTGTTTTTT. It yields the protein CASNPGTANTGELFF.

The chain joins TRBV10-3 to TRBJ1-5, with 7 bases fitting TRBD1. CDR3 size: 15 residues. Trimming cost V 4 bases and J 3 bases; bases outside gene matches: 6. CDR1 and CDR2 (germline): ENHRY, SYGVKD. CDR3 sequence: CAISGGQVPNQPQHF. CDR3 bases: TGTGCCATCAGTGGAGGACAGGTCCCCAATCAGCCCCAGCATTTT.

The rearrangement joins TRBV6-5 to TRBJ1-3; 7 bases align to TRBD1. Germline CDR1 is MNHEY and CDR2 is SVGAGI. There are 14 residues in the CDR3. The V gene end was trimmed by 6 bases and the J gene end by 2 bases; junction bases not matched to a gene: 4. CDR3 bases: TGTGCCAGCAGCGCCGGGACAGCTGGAAACACCATATATTTT. It specifies CASSAGTAGNTIYF.

V gene TRBV6-5 combines with J gene TRBJ2-1; 16 bases are a match to TRBD2. Per germline, CDR1 MNHEY and CDR2 SVGAGI. The CDR3 spans 15 residues. Trimming cost V 6 bases and J 10 bases; bases outside gene matches: 6. CDR3 residues: CASSYGTSGRGEQFF. CDR3 DNA sequence: TGTGCCAGCAGCTACGGGACTAGCGGGAGGGGAGAGCAGTTCTTC.

The V and J genes are TRBV18 and TRBJ2-1, with 7 bases aligning to TRBD2. This CDR3 has 14 amino acids. Germline-derived CDR1 and CDR2 are KGHSH and LQKENI. Trimming removed 8 bases from V and 0 bases from J; junction bases left unmatched: 4. DNA of the CDR3: TGTGCCAGCCCCGGGAGGAGCTCCTACAATGAGCAGTTCTTC. It encodes CASPGRSSYNEQFF.

This chain links TRBV6-2 or TRBV6-3 with TRBJ1-1, with 8 positions matching TRBD1. This CDR3 contains 14 residues. CDR1 is MNHEY, CDR2 SVGEGT, per germline. V lost 5 bases and J lost 0; bases outside the gene matches: 2. CDR3 amino acids: CASSRDRLNTEAFF. CDR3 sequence (DNA): TGTGCCAGCAGTCGGGACAGGTTGAACACTGAAGCTTTCTTT.

CDR3 coding DNA: TGTGCCACCAGTGACCGCGCAGGACTAGCGGACTACAATGAGCAGTTCTTC. It translates to CATSDRAGLADYNEQFF. The chain couples TRBV24-1 to TRBJ2-1; 10 bases align to TRBD2. V lost 4 bases, J lost 3 bases, and 8 bases stayed unmatched. The CDR3 has 17 amino acids. Germline-derived CDR1 and CDR2 are KGHDR and SFDVKD.

V gene TRBV2 combines with J gene TRBJ1-5; 7 bases fit TRBD1. The germline V gene encodes CDR1 SNHLY and CDR2 FYNNEI. This CDR3 has 12 amino acids. V was clipped by 6 bases and J by 12 bases; unmatched bases: 8. This CDR3 is CASSDGQAYQHF. The CDR3 bases are TGTGCCAGCAGCGACGGACAGGCCTACCAGCATTTT.

The rearrangement joins TRBV6-2 or TRBV6-3 to TRBJ2-2; weak D call: TRBD2 (6 bases). The CDR3 length is 17 residues. Germline-derived CDR1 and CDR2 are MNHEY and SVGEGT. V shed 7 bases and J shed 6 bases, with 24 bases lying between them. The CDR3 reads CASTPLRGSGGPGELFF. The CDR3 region has the DNA TGTGCCAGCACCCCCTTAAGAGGCAGTGGAGGGCCCGGGGAGCTGTTTTTT.

The chain has TRBV5-1 and TRBJ2-5, with 10 bases fitting TRBD1. J lost 5 bases, V lost 5 bases, and 3 bases had no gene match. Germline V CDR1 and CDR2: SGHRS, YFSETQ. The CDR3 loop spans 13 amino acids. The DNA of the CDR3 is TGCGCCAGCAGGACAGGGGGCGGGGAGACCCAGTACTTC. As protein: CASRTGGGETQYF.